Described below is a single TCR beta chain sequence and its context. The antigen remains undetermined. Profiled with immunoSEQ multiplex PCR; TCRdb holds only in-frame clones, not every one. The sample carries 20,000 to 25,000 clones, 86% recorded once. Checkpoint therapy with ipilimumab 1 mg/kg began 14 to 28 days after transplant. Patients got 3 mg/kg IV nivolumab weeks 1, 4, 7, 10, then biweekly through week 26. This sample is drawn from a study of ipilimumab plus nivolumab after autologous stem cell transplantation. Study-wide background: Typical patient got 5 or 6 ipilimumab doses and 7 or 8 nivolumab doses (median). Whole-study findings and limits: Per the authors, repertoire, Treg and microbiota data justify further study.

The clonotype was recovered from a male donor with diffuse large B-cell lymphoma. Sequencing was performed on PBMCs, taken in a trial of ipilimumab plus nivolumab as post-transplant consolidation.

The CDR3 region is CASSVRGTPHEQFF. The CDR3 nucleotides are TGTGCCAGTAGTGTGCGGGGGACCCCCCATGAGCAGTTCTTC. The rearrangement links TRBV19 to TRBJ2-1; 7 positions match TRBD2. The length of the CDR3 is 14 residues. CDR1 and CDR2 from the germline V gene are LNHDA and SQIVND (reference sequence). V lost 5 bases and J lost 8; bases outside the gene matches: 9.